The 21 T cell receptor beta chains in this list originate from one sample, sequenced in a study of shared clonotypes between healthy human individuals. Profiled with immunoSEQ multiplex PCR; TCRdb holds only in-frame clones, not every one. The sample records about 500,000 clones, roughly three quarters being singletons. The material sequenced was PBMCs. Receptors were obtained from a woman aged 40 to 50 in good health. Some clones in this sample may be carry-over from other donors' samples.

The table lists this clone with a count of one. The chain joins TRBV7-6 to TRBJ2-7, with D maybe TRBD1 (6 bases). Germline CDR1 and CDR2: SGHVS and FNYEAQ. This CDR3 has 14 amino acids. V lost 4 bases and J 3 bases, leaving 13 bases between the germline ends. The CDR3 region is CASSSPGQSYEQYF. The CDR3 DNA sequence: TGTGCCAGCAGCTCACCGGGACAAAGCTACGAGCAGTACTTC.

The chain has TRBV9 and TRBJ2-3; 7 nucleotides agree with TRBD2. Trimming cost V 3 bases and J 4 bases; bases outside gene matches: 11. The CDR3 loop spans 16 amino acids. Germline V CDR1 and CDR2: SGDLS, YYNGEE. CDR3 region: CASSDSPGGRSDTQYF. The CDR3 nucleotides read TGTGCCAGCAGCGATAGCCCTGGCGGGAGATCAGATACGCAGTATTTT.

J is TRBJ1-2 and V is TRBV28; a possible D gene is TRBD1 (6 bases). Germline lookup yields CDR1 MDHEN and CDR2 SYDVKM. Deletions cut 4 bases from V and 7 bases from J, with 13 bases between. This CDR3 has 13 residues. The CDR3, as DNA: TGTGCCAGCAGTTCGTCCAGGGGAGGTGGCTACACCTTC. Translating gives CASSSSRGGGYTF.

This clone was counted a few times. This chain joins TRBV2 and TRBJ1-1, with D tentatively TRBD1 (6 bases). The germline V and J ends were trimmed by 2 bases and 4 bases, with 8 bases remaining between them. The CDR3 totals 13 residues. The germline gives CDR1 SNHLY, CDR2 FYNNEI. The CDR3 region has the DNA TGTGCCAGCAGTGAATCCAGGGGCACTGAAGCTTTCTTT. Its translation: CASSESRGTEAFF.

This chain uses TRBV4-1 with TRBJ1-2; 7 bases are shared with TRBD1. Trimming at V came to 3 bases and at J to 6 bases, leaving 13 bases not matched to a gene. This CDR3 has 16 amino acids. Per the germline V gene, CDR1 is MGHRA and CDR2 is YSYEKL. CDR3 loop: CASSQPATGVGDGYTF. The CDR3 nucleotides are TGCGCCAGCAGCCAGCCGGCCACAGGGGTGGGGGATGGCTACACCTTC.

The chain is built from TRBV7-2 and TRBJ2-3; the D gene is possibly TRBD2 (5 bases). CDR1 is SGHTA and CDR2 is FQGNSA in the germline V gene. V was pared by 5 bases and J by 4 bases, with 13 bases between. CDR3 length: 14 residues. The CDR3 coding sequence is TGTGCCAGCAGCCAAGGACTGTCCTCAGATACGCAGTATTTT. Protein sequence: CASSQGLSSDTQYF. Full variable domain (rest looked up from reference TRBV7-2 and TRBJ2-3): GAGVSQSPSNKVTEKGKDVELRCDPISGHTALYWYRQSLGQGLEFLIYFQGNSAPDKSGLPSDRFSAERTGGSVSTLTIQRTQQEDSAVYLCASSQGLSSDTQYFGPGTRLTVL.

The table lists this clone with a count of one. The chain has TRBV5-4 and TRBJ2-1; TRBD2 agrees at 15 bases. This CDR3 contains 15 residues. Germline V lookup: CDR1 SGHNT, CDR2 YYREEE (reference sequence). Trimming took 3 bases from V and 8 from J; bases not matched to a gene: 3. The CDR3 reads CASSSGLAGGDEQFF. The CDR3, as DNA: TGTGCCAGCAGCTCCGGACTAGCGGGAGGGGATGAGCAGTTCTTC.

Comments on this clone: This clone may be a read error of a much larger clone one base away. At the DNA level, this CDR3 is encoded by other sequences in the same sample as well. This chain connects TRBV29-1 to TRBJ1-1; no clear D gene. The CDR3 length is 14 residues. Germline CDR1 SQVTM, CDR2 ANQGSEA. CDR3 sequence reads: CSVVLTRGGIEAFF. The CDR3 coding sequence is TGCAGCGTTGTCCTGACCCGGGGTGGGATTGAAGCCTTCTTC.

The V and J genes are TRBV7-8 and TRBJ1-5; D is undetermined. This CDR3 comprises 16 residues. V was trimmed by 5 bases and J by 0 bases, leaving 14 bases between them. Germline CDR1 reads SGHVS; CDR2 reads FQNEAQ. As DNA, the CDR3 is TGTGCCAGCAGCCTGCAAGGCCTTACTAGCAATCAGCCCCAGCATTTT. It encodes CASSLQGLTSNQPQHF.

The J gene is TRBJ1-5, the V gene TRBV28; 7 positions match TRBD1. Germline trimming cut 7 bases from V and 2 bases from J; bases unmatched to any gene: 11. Germline lookup yields CDR1 MDHEN and CDR2 SYDVKM. This CDR3 is 16 amino acids long. As DNA, the CDR3 is TGTGCCAGCATTAGACAGGGAGATTGGGGCAATCAGCCCCAGCATTTT. Protein sequence: CASIRQGDWGNQPQHF.

The J gene is TRBJ2-7, the V gene TRBV29-1; 12 positions match TRBD1. Unmatched junction bases numbered 8, after V lost 4 bases and J lost 7 bases. This CDR3 comprises 14 residues. Germline V lookup: CDR1 SQVTM, CDR2 ANQGSEA. The CDR3: CSVVPGQGAGEQYF. The CDR3 nucleotides read TGCAGCGTTGTCCCGGGACAGGGGGCGGGGGAGCAGTACTTC.

The chain uses TRBV11-2 and TRBJ2-7, with unresolved D. CDR1 is SGHAT, CDR2 FQNNGV, per germline. The length of the CDR3 is 15 residues. Trimming removed 0 bases at V and 2 bases at J, with 11 bases between. CDR3 residues: CASSLDLNSPYEQYF. The CDR3 DNA reads as TGTGCCAGCAGCTTAGATCTCAACAGCCCCTACGAGCAGTACTTC.

The J gene is TRBJ2-7, the V gene TRBV11-2; a weak D match, TRBD1 (5 bases). The CDR3 totals 13 residues. The V end lost 4 bases, the J end lost 2 bases, and 9 bases lay between the germline ends. Germline V gene data show CDR1 as SGHAT and CDR2 as FQNNGV. The CDR3 DNA reads TGTGCCAGCAGCTGGGGCAGGACCTACGAGCAGTACTTC. This translates into CASSWGRTYEQYF.

The gene calls are TRBV2 and TRBJ1-5; no reliable D call. CDR1 is SNHLY, CDR2 FYNNEI, per germline. V was shortened by 2 bases and J by 5 bases, with 10 bases between the two germline ends. This CDR3 is 14 amino acids long. The CDR3 DNA is TGTGCCAGCAGTGAATTCGGGTTTGATCAGCCCCAGCATTTT. Its translation is CASSEFGFDQPQHF. Combining the CDR3 with reference TRBV2 and TRBJ1-5 gives the whole variable domain EPEVTQTPSHQVTQMGQEVILRCVPISNHLYFYWYRQILGQKVEFLVSFYNNEISEKSEIFDDQFSVERPDGSNFTLKIRSTKLEDSAMYFCASSEFGFDQPQHFGDGTRLSIL.

The chain uses TRBV5-6 and TRBJ2-1; possibly TRBD2 for D (6 bases). Germline V CDR1 and CDR2: SGHDT, YYEEEE. The CDR3 totals 15 residues. Trimming pared 1 base from V and 3 bases from J, leaving 11 bases between. The CDR3 region has the DNA TGTGCCAGCAGCTTGTTAACTAGCCGCTACAATGAGCAGTTCTTC. Its protein is CASSLLTSRYNEQFF.

This chain joins TRBV2 and TRBJ2-7; D is undetermined. Deletions cut 6 bases from V and 4 bases from J, with 7 bases between. Germline V CDR1 and CDR2: SNHLY, FYNNEI. This CDR3 has 11 residues. In DNA form, the CDR3 reads TGTGCCAGCAGACGGAGTTACGAGCAGTACTTC. Its protein product is CASRRSYEQYF.

Points on this clone: A far larger clone is one base from this, pointing to a likely read error. The chain carries TRBV4-3 and TRBJ1-1; 12 bases agree with TRBD1. The CDR3 is 18 residues long. CDR1 is LGHNA, CDR2 YSLEER, per germline. CDR3 protein: CASGQGRDRGLLSTEAFF. The CDR3 nucleotides read TGCGCCAGCGGCCAAGGACGGGACAGGGGGCTGTTGAGCACTGAAGCTTTCTTT.

As to this clone: A far larger clone is off by one base, so a read error is likely. The chain couples TRBV10-3 to TRBJ2-5; maybe TRBD1 (5 bases). V was trimmed by 5 bases and J by 8 bases, leaving 15 bases between them. The CDR3 has 13 residues. Looked up from germline, CDR1 is ENHRY and CDR2 is SYGVKD. CDR3 nucleotide sequence: TGTGCCATCAGTCAGGGCACCTCAGGCACCCAGTACTTC. Its translation is CAISQGTSGTQYF.

This chain links TRBV5-1 with TRBJ2-5; 9 nucleotides agree with TRBD1. The CDR3 runs to 16 residues. V dropped 4 bases and J dropped 2; count of bases not matched to a gene: 9. The V gene's germline CDR1 is SGHRS and CDR2 YFSETQ. The CDR3 sequence is CASSRPDRGLQETQYF. DNA of the CDR3: TGCGCCAGCAGCCGTCCGGACAGGGGTTTACAAGAGACCCAGTACTTC.

This rearrangement joins TRBV5-1 to TRBJ2-1; 10 nucleotides align to TRBD2. The ends lost 5 bases at V and 6 bases at J; junction bases unmatched: 8. This CDR3 has 15 amino acids. Germline V gene data show CDR1 as SGHRS and CDR2 as YFSETQ. Here the CDR3 reads CASSSAGTSANEQFF. CDR3 coding DNA: TGCGCCAGCAGTAGTGCCGGGACTAGCGCCAATGAGCAGTTCTTC.

The V gene is TRBV6-1, the J gene TRBJ2-1; 8 bases map to TRBD2. There are 16 residues in the CDR3. Germline CDR1 reads MNHNS; CDR2 reads SASEGT. V lost 2 bases, J lost 9 bases, and 12 bases stayed unmatched. CDR3 nucleotides: TGTGCCAGCAGTGAACGTTTGGGGACTAGGGTTCTTGAGCAGTTCTTC. Its protein product is CASSERLGTRVLEQFF.